This T cell receptor beta chain was documented in a study of CD8 T cells in Susac syndrome. TCR beta sequencing was performed on blood CD8+ and CD4+ T cells. Negative isolation was applied to CD8+ and CD4+ T cells, and FACS enrichment was applied to TEMRA cells. Random-hexamer reverse transcription was applied to about 0.5 to 1 ug RNA. immunoSEQ multiplex PCR amplified TCR beta CDR3 across 54 Vbeta, 13 Jbeta. TCRdb re-analysed the immunoSEQ multiplex PCR reads in MiXCR, keeping a single row per CDR3 protein. The sample lists about 400,000 distinct CDR3 sequences; 75% to 90% were seen once. This clonotype was counted only a few times. Its antigen remains unknown. Study observations and caveats: It was acknowledged in the study that its TCR sequencing and HLA analysis involved a relatively small number of individuals.

CDR3 length: 16 residues. Trimming removed 0 bases from V and 4 bases from J, with 12 bases in between. CDR1 is MNHEY, CDR2 SVGAGI, per germline. The TCR originated in a human donor with multiple sclerosis. The rearrangement uses TRBV6-5 and TRBJ2-2, with D perhaps assigned TRBD1 or TRBD2 (6 bases each). What was sequenced was CD8+ T cells from PBMCs. The CDR3 DNA is TGTGCCAGCAGTTACTCAGCAGGGGAGGTCACCGGGGAGCTGTTTTTT. Translated: CASSYSAGEVTGELFF.